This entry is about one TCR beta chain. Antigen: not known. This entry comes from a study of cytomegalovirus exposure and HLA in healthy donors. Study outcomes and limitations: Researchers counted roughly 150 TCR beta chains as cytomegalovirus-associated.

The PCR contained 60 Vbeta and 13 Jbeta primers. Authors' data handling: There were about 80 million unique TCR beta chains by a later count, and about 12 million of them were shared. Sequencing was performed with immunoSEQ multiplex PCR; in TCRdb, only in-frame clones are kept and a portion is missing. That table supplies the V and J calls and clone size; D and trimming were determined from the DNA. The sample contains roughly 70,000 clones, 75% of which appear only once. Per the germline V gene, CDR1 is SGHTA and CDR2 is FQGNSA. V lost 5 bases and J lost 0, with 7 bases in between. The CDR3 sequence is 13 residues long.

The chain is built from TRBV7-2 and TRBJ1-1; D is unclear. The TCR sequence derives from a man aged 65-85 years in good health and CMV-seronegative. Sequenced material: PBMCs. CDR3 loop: CASSPYLNTEAFF. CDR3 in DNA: TGTGCCAGCAGCCCTTATCTGAACACTGAAGCTTTCTTT.